This T cell receptor beta chain was recorded in a study of OX40 agonist ivuxolimab in advanced cancers. Context from the whole study: Ivuxolimab was a fully human IgG2 agonistic monoclonal antibody targeting the costimulatory receptor OX40 (CD134). Of the approximately 54 patients in dose escalation, around 20 had hepatocellular carcinoma, some 15 had melanoma, 9 had renal cell carcinoma and 9 had head and neck cancer. Patients were allowed to have had prior anti-PD-1, anti-PD-L1 or anti-CTLA-4 therapy, and around 37% of the dose-escalation patients had previously received checkpoint inhibitors. Three dose-escalation patients achieved partial responses, one with hepatocellular carcinoma and two with cutaneous melanoma. In the dose-escalation cohort, roughly 80% of patients were male, and the mean age was roughly 60 years, with a range of about 23 to 90. Intravenous ivuxolimab was administered to patients every 2 weeks at six dose levels: 0.01, 0.1, 0.3, 1.5, 3 and 10 mg/kg. Peripheral TCRbeta sequencing aimed to test whether ivuxolimab altered TCR sequence diversity and caused clonal T-cell expansion. The paper describes the monotherapy dose-escalation part (N of about 52 patients) of the phase I trial of ivuxolimab.

Genomic DNA was extracted from sorted cells for sequencing of the TCRbeta CDR3 region. The immunoSEQ Assay was used for sequencing of TCRbeta CDR3 regions. The immuneACCESS repertoire file appears here via TCRdb, limited to in-frame rearrangements. These files lack a portion of the clones; in checked studies, under half of the deficit traces to unresolved V genes, and the cause of the others is not known. Counted in this sample were about 69,000 clones; around 91% of them appeared once. The leading ten clones occupy 8% to 11% of the sample. The trial excluded patients who had a history of autoimmune disease or were on systemic immunosuppression. Peripheral blood for TCR sequencing was drawn from every dose cohort at baseline, at cycle 4 day 1 and at cycle 7 day 1. Samples came from an open-label, multicenter, first-in-human phase I dose-escalation trial of ivuxolimab. Adults with locally advanced or metastatic melanoma, renal cell, hepatocellular, or head and neck squamous cell carcinoma were enrolled in the trial. CD4+ and CD8+ T cells were sorted separately from peripheral blood before TCR sequencing.

A remark on this clone: Its cognate antigen has yet to be identified. No base quality values were provided; no much bigger clone lies one nucleotide off.

From the germline V gene, CDR1 is MRHNA and CDR2 is SNTAGT. The junction carries 10 bases between V and J, which are trimmed by 4 bases and 6 bases respectively. Taken from cysteine to phenylalanine, the CDR3 has 13 residues. The kept DNA is CDR3 alone, 39 bases in frame from the first base. Broader findings and caveats from the paper: In partial responders in the 0.1-3.0 mg/kg groups, normalized peripheral clonal expansion was found to be among the lowest, especially among CD8+ T cells. Low levels of normalized T-cell clonal expansion were also seen in some patients who did not respond. At doses of 0.1 to 3.0 mg/kg, clonal expansion of both CD4+ and CD8+ blood T cells was observed from baseline to week 6. The antigen specificity of the peripheral T cells that underwent clonal expansion was not determined. After ivuxolimab, expanded clones were on average more numerous among CD8+ T cells than among CD4+ T cells.

This clonotype was sampled from an adult with an advanced solid tumor such as melanoma, head and neck, liver or kidney cancer. In this chain, TRBV6-4 is recombined with TRBJ2-1; D gene: possibly TRBD2, on 6 matching bases. Material: CD4+ or CD8+ T cells sorted from blood, obtained in a trial of the OX40 agonist ivuxolimab. The CDR3 loop reads CASSGERANEQFF. The base sequence is TGTGCCAGCAGTGGCGAGCGGGCCAATGAGCAGTTCTTC.